The 10 T cell receptor beta chains presented below share a single source sample, sequenced in a study of T cell responses to AZD1222 COVID-19 vaccine. The table came from immunoSEQ multiplex PCR; TCRdb's copy has only in-frame clones and leaves some out. The top ten clones hold roughly a fifth of a sample with fewer than 75,000 clones, less than 90% of them seen once. The sequencing used peripheral blood, collected on day 0 of AZD1222 vaccination. These TCRs come from an adult in good health.

The V call is TRBV9, the J call TRBJ2-1, with D possibly called TRBD1 or TRBD2 (5 bases each). Trimming took 3 bases from V and 2 from J, leaving 12 bases between them. Germline V gives CDR1 SGDLS, CDR2 YYNGEE. There are 15 residues in the CDR3. CDR3 nucleotides: TGTGCCAGCAGCGACCGGGACCAAACCTACAATGAGCAGTTCTTC. Its protein product is CASSDRDQTYNEQFF. The full variable domain, completed using reference TRBV9 and TRBJ2-1, is DSGVTQTPKHLITATGQRVTLRCSPRSGDLSVYWYQQSLDQGLQFLIQYYNGEERAKGNILERFSAQQFPDLHSELNLSSLELGDSALYFCASSDRDQTYNEQFFGPGTRLTVL.

This rearrangement joins TRBV9 to TRBJ2-5; no firm D call. The V end lost 7 bases, the J end lost 5 bases, and 9 bases lay between the germline ends. The germline V gene has CDR1 SGDLS and CDR2 YYNGEE. CDR3 length: 11 residues. The CDR3 loop is CASGSLETQYF. The DNA for the CDR3 is TGTGCCAGCGGTAGCCTCGAGACCCAGTACTTC.

The V call is TRBV19, the J call TRBJ1-3, with unresolved D. Germline assignment: CDR1 LNHDA and CDR2 SQIVND (reference sequence). This CDR3 contains 16 residues. The V end lost 5 bases, the J end lost 0 bases, and 14 bases lay between the germline ends. In DNA form, the CDR3 reads TGTGCCAGTAGTCCCCGTCAGGATTTCTCTGGAAACACCATATATTTT. Protein: CASSPRQDFSGNTIYF.

V and J are TRBV20-1 and TRBJ1-3; no clear D. CDR1 and CDR2 from the germline V gene are DFQATT and SNEGSKA (reference sequence). The CDR3 spans 11 residues. V was cut by 0 bases and J by 6 bases, with 3 bases left in between. For the CDR3, the DNA is TGCAGTGCTAGAGATGTAAACACCATATATTTT. Protein: CSARDVNTIYF.

The chain couples TRBV9 to TRBJ2-3; D not certain. Per germline, CDR1 SGDLS and CDR2 YYNGEE. Trimming removed 4 bases from V and 3 bases from J, with 18 bases in between. This CDR3 region has 16 residues. This CDR3 reads CASSLTSPGPTDTQYF. The DNA for the CDR3 is TGTGCCAGCAGCCTTACCAGCCCAGGCCCAACAGATACGCAGTATTTT. Together with reference TRBV9 and TRBJ2-3, the CDR3 gives the full variable domain: DSGVTQTPKHLITATGQRVTLRCSPRSGDLSVYWYQQSLDQGLQFLIQYYNGEERAKGNILERFSAQQFPDLHSELNLSSLELGDSALYFCASSLTSPGPTDTQYFGPGTRLTVL.

Only one count was recorded for this clone. The genes are TRBV6-5 and TRBJ1-5; D unclear. Trimming pared 1 base from V and 7 bases from J, leaving 11 bases between. From germline, CDR1 is MNHEY and CDR2 SVGAGI. The CDR3 runs to 14 residues. CDR3 sequence: CASSYYQFEQPQHF. CDR3 DNA sequence: TGTGCCAGCAGTTACTACCAGTTTGAACAGCCCCAGCATTTT.

The V gene is TRBV11-1, the J gene TRBJ1-2, with 10 nucleotides matching TRBD1. The CDR3 contains 14 residues. The V and J ends lost 5 bases and 8 bases, in that order; junction bases with no gene match: 8. Germline lookup yields CDR1 SGHAT and CDR2 FQDESV (reference sequence). The CDR3 DNA reads TGTGCCAGCAGCCTAGGGACAGGGGCGAGAGGCTACACCTTC. Translating gives CASSLGTGARGYTF. The variable domain in full, completed from reference TRBV11-1 and TRBJ1-2, reads EAEVAQSPRYKITEKSQAVAFWCDPISGHATLYWYRQILGQGPELLVQFQDESVVDDSQLPKDRFSAERLKGVDSTLKIQPAELGDSAMYLCASSLGTGARGYTFGSGTRLTVV.

The V gene is TRBV2, the J gene TRBJ2-1; a weak D match, TRBD1 (6 bases). The CDR3 length is 15 residues. V lost 5 bases and J 4 bases, leaving 15 bases between the germline ends. Germline V lookup: CDR1 SNHLY, CDR2 FYNNEI. CDR3 residues: CASSTQGRQYNEQFF. The CDR3 nucleotides read TGTGCCAGCAGTACTCAGGGGCGCCAGTACAATGAGCAGTTCTTC.

In its sample, this clone was seen once. This sequence joins TRBV5-8 and TRBJ2-7; 9 bases match TRBD1. Trimming cost V 4 bases and J 3 bases; bases outside gene matches: 5. The CDR3 length is 14 residues. The germline gives CDR1 SGHTS, CDR2 YDEGEE. CDR3 nucleotide sequence: TGTGCCAGCAGCCTGACAGGGGGATTCTACGAGCAGTACTTC. It encodes CASSLTGGFYEQYF.

V usage is TRBV7-9 and J usage is TRBJ1-2; weak D call: TRBD1 (6 bases). Trimming took 5 bases from V and 4 from J, leaving 11 bases between them. The CDR3 sequence is 13 residues long. Germline CDR1 and CDR2: SEHNR and FQNEAQ (reference sequence). CDR3 sequence: CASSRGLGYGYTF. The CDR3 DNA reads TGTGCCAGCAGCCGGGGGCTCGGCTATGGCTACACCTTC.